The rows below give T cell receptor beta chains drawn from one sample of a study of blood T cell repertoires in COVID-19. Profiling relied on immunoSEQ multiplex PCR, and the TCRdb table lists in-frame clones only, not all of them. The sample contains 200,000 to 300,000 clones, 85% to 90% of which appear only once. The sequencing input was peripheral blood. These receptors were obtained from a woman in her sixties with COVID-19, enrolled during active disease. The CDR3 runs from the conserved cysteine through the conserved F or W. The D gene is left open where the match is weak. Rows give clone size only sometimes, using once, few, many, or a class for an expanded clone.

>NA|TRBV2|NA|TRBJ2-2
CASTSTRAGELFF
TGTGCCAGCACGAGTACTAGGGCCGGGGAGCTGTTTTTT
>NA|TRBV3-1/TRBV3-2|NA|TRBJ1-6
CASASTGNSPLHF
TGTGCCAGCGCCTCTACAGGGAATTCACCCCTCCACTTT
>TRBD1|TRBV2|NA|TRBJ1-1
CASREQGVTEAFF
TGTGCCAGCAGAGAACAGGGGGTCACTGAAGCTTTCTTT
>TRBD1|TRBV19|once|TRBJ1-3
CASSTTGPGNTIYF
TGTGCCAGTAGTACGACAGGGCCTGGAAACACCATATATTTT
>NA|TRBV18|few|TRBJ2-7
CASSPSGSEQYF
TGTGCCAGCTCACCGTCCGGGAGCGAGCAGTACTTC
>TRBD2|TRBV14|NA|TRBJ2-1
CASSRSGGYNEQFF
TGTGCCAGCAGCCGTAGCGGGGGCTACAATGAGCAGTTCTTC
>NA|TRBV4-2|once|TRBJ1-1
CASSQVISVNTEAFF
TGTGCCAGCAGCCAAGTAATATCCGTGAACACTGAAGCTTTCTTT
>TRBD2|TRBV7-9|NA|TRBJ2-1
CASSLTSLYNEQFF
TGTGCCAGCAGCCTGACTAGCCTTTACAATGAGCAGTTCTTC
>NA|TRBV11-2|NA|TRBJ2-3
CASSLGAGLSTDTQYF
TGTGCCAGCAGCTTAGGGGCAGGGCTAAGCACAGATACGCAGTATTTT
>NA|TRBV19|NA|TRBJ2-7
CASSVGGAYEQYF
TGTGCCAGCAGCGTAGGAGGAGCCTACGAGCAGTACTTC
>NA|TRBV4-2|NA|TRBJ2-4
CASSQDTSVAKNIQYF
TGTGCCAGCAGCCAAGATACGAGTGTAGCCAAAAACATTCAGTACTTC
>TRBD2|TRBV7-2|NA|TRBJ2-7
CASSSPRVAGGRSSYEQYF
TGTGCCAGCAGCTCCCCGCGGGTGGCGGGAGGCCGAAGCTCCTACGAGCAGTACTTC
>TRBD1|TRBV4-2|NA|TRBJ2-7
CASSHFFPAFDRWTGGTSYEQYF
TGTGCCAGCAGCCATTTTTTTCCAGCCTTCGATCGCTGGACAGGTGGGACCTCCTACGAGCAGTACTTC
>NA|TRBV15|NA|TRBJ1-2
CATSRDRAINYGYTF
TGTGCCACCAGCAGGGACAGAGCTATCAACTATGGCTACACCTTC
>TRBD1|TRBV28|NA|TRBJ1-2
CASSLTGSYRGYTF
TGTGCCAGCAGTCTGACAGGGTCATATCGTGGCTACACCTTC
>NA|TRBV6-1|NA|TRBJ1-4
CASSEARETATNEKLFF
TGTGCCAGCAGTGAAGCACGGGAAACTGCAACTAATGAAAAACTGTTTTTT
>NA|TRBV10-3|NA|TRBJ1-1
CAISEIGQLKNTEAFF
TGTGCCATCAGTGAGATAGGACAACTTAAGAACACTGAAGCTTTCTTT
>TRBD2|TRBV15|NA|TRBJ2-3
CATSSGRLAGGTDTQYF
TGTGCCACCAGCAGTGGGCGACTAGCGGGAGGAACAGATACGCAGTATTTT
>NA|TRBV6-6|NA|TRBJ1-2
CASSSTGWANYGYTF
TGTGCCAGCAGTTCAACAGGGTGGGCTAACTATGGCTACACCTTC
>TRBD1|TRBV27|NA|TRBJ1-4
CASRNRGYLATNEKLFF
TGTGCCAGCAGGAACAGGGGGTACCTTGCAACTAATGAAAAACTGTTTTTT
>TRBD1|TRBV5-1|NA|TRBJ1-2
CASSSGQGRNYGYTF
TGCGCCAGCAGCTCGGGACAGGGACGAAACTATGGCTACACCTTC
>TRBD2|TRBV27|NA|TRBJ2-1
CASRASGSYNEQFF
TGTGCCAGCAGAGCCAGCGGGAGTTACAATGAGCAGTTCTTC
>TRBD2|TRBV28|NA|TRBJ2-2
CASSLSGSRNTGELFF
TGTGCCAGCAGCCTTAGCGGGAGCCGAAACACCGGGGAGCTGTTTTTT
>TRBD1|TRBV5-6|NA|TRBJ1-3
CASSLTGAGNTIYF
TGTGCCAGCAGCTTAACAGGGGCTGGAAACACCATATATTTT
>NA|TRBV7-9|once|TRBJ1-1
CASSLTWGGTEAFF
TGTGCCAGCAGCTTAACTTGGGGGGGCACTGAAGCTTTCTTT
>TRBD1|TRBV28|few|TRBJ2-5
CASSSDRGYQETQYF
TGTGCCAGCAGTTCGGACAGGGGATACCAAGAGACCCAGTACTTC
>NA|TRBV19|NA|TRBJ2-1
CASKSSYNEQFF
TGTGCCAGCAAGAGCTCCTACAATGAGCAGTTCTTC
>NA|TRBV7-3|NA|TRBJ2-3
CASSLDSFGADTQYF
TGTGCCAGCAGCTTGGACAGTTTCGGAGCAGATACGCAGTATTTT
>TRBD1|TRBV5-1|NA|TRBJ1-4
CASSRDGTGREKLFF
TGCGCCAGCAGCCGTGACGGGACAGGGCGGGAAAAACTGTTTTTT
>TRBD2|TRBV3-1/TRBV3-2|NA|TRBJ2-5
CASSQGTRSLATQYF
TGTGCCAGCAGCCAGGGGACTAGGAGTCTGGCGACCCAGTACTTC
>TRBD1|TRBV5-1|NA|TRBJ1-1
CASSQGQAEAFF
TGCGCCAGCAGCCAAGGACAGGCTGAAGCTTTCTTT
>NA|TRBV28|NA|TRBJ2-7
CASGRGGQYEQYF
TGTGCCAGCGGAAGGGGTGGACAGTACGAGCAGTACTTC
>NA|TRBV3-1/TRBV3-2|NA|TRBJ1-1
CASSQVANRGTEAFF
TGTGCCAGCAGCCAGGTAGCAAACCGGGGCACTGAAGCTTTCTTT
>TRBD1|TRBV5-1|NA|TRBJ2-1
CASSLQWGTGGGEQFF
TGCGCCAGCAGCTTACAGTGGGGGACAGGGGGCGGTGAGCAGTTCTTC
>TRBD2|TRBV5-8|NA|TRBJ2-5
CASSLLLAGETQYF
TGTGCCAGCAGCTTGTTATTAGCGGGAGAGACCCAGTACTTC
>NA|TRBV6-5|few|TRBJ1-5
CASSPSPRGRPQHF
TGTGCCAGCAGCCCCTCCCCCAGGGGACGGCCCCAGCATTTT
>TRBD1|TRBV28|NA|TRBJ1-1
CASSSRTGRIGAEAFF
TGTGCCAGCAGTTCCCGGACAGGGAGGATAGGTGCTGAAGCTTTCTTT
>TRBD2|TRBV5-8|NA|TRBJ2-2
CASSSGLAGNTGELFF
TGTGCCAGCAGCTCAGGACTAGCGGGAAACACCGGGGAGCTGTTTTTT
>NA|TRBV4-2|NA|TRBJ1-1
CASSQVLQGAEAFF
TGTGCCAGCAGCCAGGTATTACAGGGCGCTGAAGCTTTCTTT
>TRBD2|TRBV27|many|TRBJ2-7
CASRRGTSGSYEQYF
TGTGCCAGCCGCCGGGGGACTAGCGGGAGTTACGAGCAGTACTTC
>TRBD1|TRBV30|NA|TRBJ1-6
CAWRGQGASPLHF
TGTGCCTGGAGGGGACAGGGAGCTTCACCCCTCCACTTT
>NA|TRBV6-6|NA|TRBJ1-1
CASTGLAEAFF
TGTGCCAGCACCGGTCTCGCTGAAGCTTTCTTT
>TRBD1|TRBV7-3|NA|TRBJ2-1
CASSSGQGSYNEQFF
TGTGCCAGCAGCTCGGGACAGGGGTCCTACAATGAGCAGTTCTTC
>NA|TRBV13|NA|TRBJ2-3
CASARRAAADTAADTQYF
TGTGCCAGCGCCAGGCGGGCCGCCGCTGACACGGCGGCAGATACGCAGTATTTT
>NA|TRBV3-1/TRBV3-2|NA|TRBJ1-1
CASSLRRGLEAFF
TGTGCCAGCAGCCTTCGTAGGGGACTCGAAGCTTTCTTT
>TRBD1|TRBV27|NA|TRBJ2-1
CASSPTGTARGGEQFF
TGTGCCAGCAGTCCCACCGGGACAGCGAGGGGTGGGGAGCAGTTCTTC
>NA|TRBV6-6|NA|TRBJ1-4
CASSADFRGGNEKLFF
TGTGCCAGCAGTGCGGACTTCCGGGGGGGAAATGAAAAACTGTTTTTT
>NA|TRBV6-2/TRBV6-3|NA|TRBJ2-1
CASSPLTGARYNEQFF
TGTGCCAGCAGTCCCCTAACGGGAGCCCGTTACAATGAGCAGTTCTTC
>NA|TRBV9|NA|TRBJ2-6
CASSPPGRTISGANVLTF
TGTGCCAGCAGCCCCCCGGGACGGACTATTTCTGGGGCCAACGTCCTGACTTTC
>TRBD1|TRBV7-6|NA|TRBJ2-7
CASSRDRTYEQYF
TGTGCCAGCAGCCGGGACAGGACCTACGAGCAGTACTTC
>NA|TRBV7-2|NA|TRBJ2-3
CASSLVVGRGDTQYF
TGTGCCAGCAGCTTAGTCGTGGGAAGGGGAGATACGCAGTATTTT
>TRBD2|TRBV29-1|NA|TRBJ2-1
CSVEGPGLAVDEQFF
TGCAGCGTTGAAGGACCGGGACTAGCGGTCGATGAGCAGTTCTTC
>TRBD1|TRBV18|NA|TRBJ2-4
CASSPRDRGIQYF
TGTGCCAGCTCACCTAGAGACAGGGGCATTCAGTACTTC
>TRBD1|TRBV25-1|NA|TRBJ1-6
CASSPPVAGTGVSPLHF
TGTGCCAGCAGTCCCCCGGTCGCCGGGACAGGAGTTTCACCCCTCCACTTT
>NA|TRBV13|NA|TRBJ1-2
CASSLAGQSVNYGYTF
TGTGCCAGCAGCTTAGCAGGACAGTCCGTAAACTATGGCTACACCTTC
>NA|TRBV28|once|TRBJ2-7
CASRGPAHEQYF
TGTGCCAGCAGGGGGCCGGCCCACGAGCAGTACTTC
>TRBD1|TRBV30|NA|TRBJ1-2
CAWSGGQDYGWYTF
TGTGCCTGGAGTGGGGGACAGGATTATGGATGGTACACCTTC
>TRBD2|TRBV9|NA|TRBJ2-7
CASSVGSGLAGYEQYF
TGTGCCAGCAGCGTAGGATCGGGACTAGCGGGATACGAGCAGTACTTC
>TRBD2|TRBV20-1|NA|TRBJ2-3
CSASQAGSTDTQYF
TGCAGTGCTAGTCAAGCGGGGAGCACAGATACGCAGTATTTT